Listed here are 21 T cell receptor beta chains from one sample, sequenced in a study of T cell repertoires in cytomegalovirus infection. Using its own MiXCR run on the reads, TCRdb lists one record per CDR3 protein. Of roughly 150,000 distinct CDR3 sequences listed, over 15% were seen once; the top ten hold around 20%. Input material: CD8+ T cells from PBMCs. The origin of the receptors is a human donor in good health (CMV status not recorded). Some clones in this sample may be carry-over from other donors' samples.

This clonotype turned up a few times. The V and J genes are TRBV6-5 and TRBJ2-1; D might be TRBD2 (5 bases). The CDR3 sequence is 17 residues long. Between the trimmed V and J ends, which lost 0 bases and 5 bases, there was a span of 17 bases. Germline-derived CDR1 and CDR2 are MNHEY and SVGAGI. DNA for the CDR3: TGTGCCAGCAGTTACTCTATGGGCATGAGCGGAGACAATGAGCAGTTCTTC. Amino acid sequence: CASSYSMGMSGDNEQFF.

This clonotype was seen more than once but under ten times. The chain is built from TRBV7-2 and TRBJ2-1; no definite D call. Germline CDR1 and CDR2: SGHTA and FQGNSA. The CDR3 covers 14 residues. V gave up 3 bases and J gave up 4 bases, with 10 bases separating them. As DNA, the CDR3 is TGTGCCAGCAGCTTCATTGAGGCTTACAATGAGCAGTTCTTC. Amino acids: CASSFIEAYNEQFF.

V gene TRBV7-3 combines with J gene TRBJ2-1, with 7 bases that match TRBD1. This CDR3 is 14 amino acids long. In germline, CDR1 is SGHTA, CDR2 FQGTGA. Trimming took 5 bases from V and 6 from J; bases not matched to a gene: 7. The CDR3 nucleotides read TGTGCCAGCAGCCCCGAGACAGGGCTCAATGAGCAGTTCTTC. Translating gives CASSPETGLNEQFF. The variable domain in full, completed from reference TRBV7-3 and TRBJ2-1, reads GAGVSQTPSNKVTEKGKYVELRCDPISGHTALYWYRQSLGQGPEFLIYFQGTGAADDSGLPNDRFFAVRPEGSVSTLKIQRTERGDSAVYLCASSPETGLNEQFFGPGTRLTVL.

This clonotype came up a few times. V usage is TRBV6-2 or TRBV6-3 and J usage is TRBJ1-2; D gene ambiguous. Germline V gene data show CDR1 as MNHEY and CDR2 as SVGEGT. The CDR3 contains 14 residues. Trimming removed 7 bases from V and 8 bases from J, with 20 bases in between. CDR3 in amino acids: CASTHLRDPGGYTF. CDR3 coding DNA: TGTGCCAGCACCCACCTCCGGGATCCCGGGGGCTACACCTTC.

In its sample, this clonotype was seen a few times. The genes are TRBV27 and TRBJ2-1, with TRBD2 as a possible D gene (6 bases). Between the trimmed V and J ends, which lost 5 bases and 4 bases, there was a span of 12 bases. CDR3 length: 14 amino acids. CDR1 is MNHEY and CDR2 is SMNVEV in the germline V gene (reference sequence). CDR3 nucleotides: TGTGCCAGCAGTCCGGGACTTAAATACAATGAGCAGTTCTTC. Translating it yields CASSPGLKYNEQFF.

This clonotype was counted a few times. The J gene is TRBJ1-2, the V gene TRBV12-3 or TRBV12-4, with a tentative D call TRBD1 (6 bases). The V gene lost 7 bases and the J gene lost 4 bases, with 16 bases spanning the gap. CDR3 length: 14 residues. CDR3 protein: CASNAGTSPYGYTF. In DNA, the CDR3 is TGTGCCAGCAACGCCGGGACATCTCCCTATGGCTACACCTTC.

The CDR3 sequence: CASTVGLAGNTGELFF. CDR3 sequence (DNA): TGCGCCAGCACCGTGGGACTAGCGGGGAACACCGGGGAGCTGTTTTTT. The V gene is TRBV4-3, the J gene TRBJ2-2; TRBD2 agrees at 12 bases. Germline values: CDR1 LGHNA, CDR2 YSLEER. This CDR3 is 16 amino acids long. V lost 7 bases and J lost 1; bases outside the gene matches: 4.

The rearrangement uses TRBV27 and TRBJ2-7; TRBD1 is a possible D gene (6 bases). Trimming took 5 bases from V and 6 from J, leaving 14 bases between them. The length of the CDR3 is 13 residues. Germline V lookup: CDR1 MNHEY, CDR2 SMNVEV (reference sequence). CDR3 coding DNA: TGTGCCAGCAGTCTACAGGGATTTGGCGAGCAGTACTTC. The encoded protein is CASSLQGFGEQYF.

V usage is TRBV6-1 and J usage is TRBJ2-1; D is possibly TRBD2 (7 bases). Germline-derived CDR1 and CDR2 are MNHNS and SASEGT. V was shortened by 7 bases and J by 3 bases, with 16 bases between the two germline ends. This CDR3 has 15 residues. The CDR3 sequence is CASISGGGSYNEQFF. CDR3 coding DNA: TGTGCCAGCATCTCGGGGGGCGGGAGCTACAATGAGCAGTTCTTC.

The chain is built from TRBV11-2 and TRBJ2-1; D remains unclear. Looked up from germline, CDR1 is SGHAT and CDR2 is FQNNGV. V lost 1 base and J 4 bases, leaving 11 bases between the germline ends. This CDR3 comprises 15 residues. In DNA form, the CDR3 reads TGTGCCAGCAGCTTAGTCCGACTTAGATACAATGAGCAGTTCTTC. It encodes CASSLVRLRYNEQFF.

This clonotype was recorded a few times. This chain uses TRBV27 with TRBJ1-5; D remains unclear. Germline V lookup: CDR1 MNHEY, CDR2 SMNVEV (reference sequence). V was pared by 0 bases and J by 8 bases, with 8 bases between. The CDR3 spans 13 residues. CDR3 residues: CASSLSTGEPQHF. In DNA, the CDR3 is TGTGCCAGCAGTTTATCGACGGGTGAGCCCCAGCATTTT.

The J gene is TRBJ2-7, the V gene TRBV29-1; D uncertain. The CDR3 consists of 12 residues. Germline V gene lookup returns CDR1 SQVTM and CDR2 ANQGSEA. V lost 3 bases to trimming and J lost 3 bases, with 9 bases between them. The CDR3 coding sequence is TGCAGCGTTGAGGCCAGCAACTACGAGCAGTACTTC. The encoded protein is CSVEASNYEQYF.

This clonotype appeared a few times. This chain links TRBV6-2 or TRBV6-3 with TRBJ2-1; the match to TRBD2 covers 9 bases. Germline loops: CDR1 MNHEY, CDR2 SVGEGT. The CDR3 loop spans 16 amino acids. The trim removed 2 bases at V and 1 base at J, leaving 3 bases unmatched. The CDR3 sequence is CASSYGSGGSYNEQFF. DNA for the CDR3: TGTGCCAGCAGTTACGGTAGCGGGGGTTCCTACAATGAGCAGTTCTTC.

This clonotype was picked up a small number of times. This sequence joins TRBV7-8 and TRBJ2-6; D is uncertain. This CDR3 contains 15 residues. The V and J ends lost 5 bases and 0 bases respectively, with 8 bases between them. Per germline, CDR1 SGHVS and CDR2 FQNEAQ. Here the CDR3 DNA reads TGTGCCAGCAGCCCCATATTCTCTGGGGCCAACGTCCTGACTTTC. Translating it yields CASSPIFSGANVLTF.

This clonotype was counted between two and nine times. V gene TRBV4-3 combines with J gene TRBJ2-4; TRBD2 might be the D (5 bases). The CDR3 has 13 residues. In germline, CDR1 is LGHNA, CDR2 YSLEER. Trimming pared 4 bases from V and 15 bases from J, leaving 19 bases between. CDR3 in DNA: TGCGCCAGCAGCCCTGGGCTGCCGGGGAGTCTGTACTTC. As protein: CASSPGLPGSLYF.

V and J are TRBV6-5 and TRBJ2-1; possibly TRBD2 for D (5 bases). This CDR3 spans 17 amino acids. V lost 0 bases to trimming and J lost 3 bases, with 15 bases between them. In germline, CDR1 is MNHEY, CDR2 SVGAGI. DNA of the CDR3: TGTGCCAGCAGTTACTCGACCGCTAGCACCGACTACAATGAGCAGTTCTTC. Protein: CASSYSTASTDYNEQFF.

This clonotype has just a few counts. The genes are TRBV28 and TRBJ2-1; 10 bases are a match to TRBD1. The V gene end was trimmed by 5 bases and the J gene end by 7 bases; junction bases not matched to a gene: 8. In germline, CDR1 is MDHEN, CDR2 SYDVKM. The CDR3 length is 15 residues. CDR3 protein: CASSMTGGVRNEQFF. The DNA for the CDR3 is TGTGCCAGCAGTATGACAGGGGGCGTGAGGAATGAGCAGTTCTTC.

This clonotype occurred a few times. The V gene is TRBV27, the J gene TRBJ2-7; a possible D gene is TRBD1 (6 bases). The V gene's germline CDR1 is MNHEY and CDR2 SMNVEV (reference sequence). The CDR3 contains 14 residues. The V and J ends lost 3 bases and 2 bases respectively, with 11 bases between them. This CDR3 is CASSFTGIPYEQYF. Here the CDR3 DNA reads TGTGCCAGCAGTTTCACAGGGATCCCCTACGAGCAGTACTTC.

This clonotype was found a few times. This CDR3 is CASSPPIDTEAFF. DNA for the CDR3: TGTGCCAGCAGCCCGCCAATTGACACTGAAGCTTTCTTT. V is TRBV7-9 and J is TRBJ1-1; D is unclear. The CDR3 is 13 residues long. With 5 bases removed from V and 3 bases from J, the gap between germline ends came to 10 bases. The germline V gene has CDR1 SEHNR and CDR2 FQNEAQ (reference sequence).

The rearrangement uses TRBV7-8 and TRBJ1-2; TRBD1 matches at 9 bases. Germline CDR1 reads SGHVS; CDR2 reads FQNEAQ. This CDR3 has 13 residues. Trimming removed 1 base from V and 7 bases from J; junction bases left unmatched: 1. CDR3 in amino acids: CASSLEDRGGYTF. CDR3 DNA: TGTGCCAGCAGCTTAGAGGACAGGGGTGGCTACACCTTC.

The J gene is TRBJ1-5, the V gene TRBV29-1; no definite D call. Germline assignment: CDR1 SQVTM and CDR2 ANQGSEA. The V end lost 5 bases, the J end lost 5 bases, and 13 bases lay between the germline ends. The CDR3 is 13 residues long. The CDR3 loop is CSVRQSLDQPQHF. In DNA form, the CDR3 reads TGCAGCGTTAGGCAAAGCTTAGATCAGCCCCAGCATTTT.